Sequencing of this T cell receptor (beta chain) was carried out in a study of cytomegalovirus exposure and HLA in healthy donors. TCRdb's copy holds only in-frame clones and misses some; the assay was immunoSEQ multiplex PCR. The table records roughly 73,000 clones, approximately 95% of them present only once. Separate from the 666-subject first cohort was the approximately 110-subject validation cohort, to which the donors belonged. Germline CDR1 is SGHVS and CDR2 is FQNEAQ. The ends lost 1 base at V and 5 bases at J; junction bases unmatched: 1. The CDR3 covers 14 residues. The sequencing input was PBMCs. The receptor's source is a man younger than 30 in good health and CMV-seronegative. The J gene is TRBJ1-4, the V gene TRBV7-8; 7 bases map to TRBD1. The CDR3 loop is CASSLGGQNEKLFF. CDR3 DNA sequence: TGTGCCAGCAGCTTAGGGGGACAGAATGAAAAACTGTTTTTT.